This T cell receptor (beta chain) emerged from a study of cytomegalovirus exposure and HLA in healthy donors. Looking at the study overall: From donors who were HLA-typed, an early data release held 80 million to 95 million unique TCRs. Clustering assigned approximately 78% of the roughly 420 genotyped donors to the Caucasian-associated ancestry cluster. Study conclusions and caveats: The authors judged a highly shared variant cluster likely a sequencing artifact. Available immune exposure information covered CMV serostatus only.

Germline CDR1 reads MDHEN; CDR2 reads SYDVKM. The length of the CDR3 is 14 residues. Trimming cost V 5 bases and J 4 bases, with 14 bases left between them. A word on this clone: The antigen remains undetermined.

The PCR used 60 Vbeta and 13 Jbeta primers. TCRdb's table, derived via immunoSEQ multiplex PCR, lists solely in-frame clones and lacks some. The sample carries some 190,000 clones, around 84% recorded once. Sequencing used PBMCs. The J gene is TRBJ1-1, the V gene TRBV28, with D uncertain. The receptor was derived from a boy between 2 and 10 years old in good health and CMV-seronegative. CDR3 sequence (DNA): TGTGCCAGCAGTCTCGGAGGATTGGGCACTGAAGCTTTCTTT. Protein sequence: CASSLGGLGTEAFF.